The 23 T cell receptor beta chains given below trace back to one sample, sequenced in a study of blood T cell repertoires in COVID-19. The data were produced by immunoSEQ multiplex PCR, yet TCRdb's version contains in-frame clones alone and is incomplete. This table holds some 30,000 clones, approximately 90% found once. The source material was peripheral blood. These receptors originate from a middle-aged man with active COVID-19.

This clone was recorded only once. The V call is TRBV5-6, the J call TRBJ2-4; tentative D call: TRBD1 (6 bases). Trimming shortened V by 0 bases and J by 10 bases, and 11 bases separated the two germline ends. Looked up from germline, CDR1 is SGHDT and CDR2 is YYEEEE. The CDR3 covers 13 residues. The CDR3 DNA follows: TGTGCCAGCAGCTTGGAGGGACACCTTATTCAGTACTTC. The encoded protein is CASSLEGHLIQYF.

The chain couples TRBV18 to TRBJ1-2; 8 bases fit TRBD1. Trimming cost V 1 base and J 5 bases; bases outside gene matches: 6. The CDR3 spans 15 residues. Germline loops: CDR1 KGHSH, CDR2 LQKENI. This CDR3 reads CASSPQDRALYGYTF. In nucleotides, the CDR3 is TGTGCCAGCTCACCACAGGACAGGGCATTATATGGCTACACCTTC.

This clone has a single count. The chain is built from TRBV7-9 and TRBJ2-7; tentative D call: TRBD2 (6 bases). This CDR3 is 14 amino acids long. Trimming removed 5 bases at V and 3 bases at J, with 14 bases between. Looked up from germline, CDR1 is SEHNR and CDR2 is FQNEAQ (reference sequence). The CDR3 sequence is CASSPPNGGYEQYF. The CDR3 region has the DNA TGTGCCAGCAGCCCACCGAACGGGGGCTACGAGCAGTACTTC. Filled out from reference TRBV7-9 and TRBJ2-7, the complete variable domain reads DTGVSQNPRHKITKRGQNVTFRCDPISEHNRLYWYRQTLGQGPEFLTYFQNEAQLEKSRLLSDRFSAERPKGSFSTLEIQRTEQGDSAMYLCASSPPNGGYEQYFGPGTRLTVT.

The chain couples TRBV11-3 to TRBJ2-3; 9 bases agree with TRBD2. Trimming took 5 bases from V and 4 from J; bases not matched to a gene: 7. The CDR3 has 15 residues. Germline V gives CDR1 SGHNT, CDR2 YENEEA. The CDR3 DNA reads as TGTGCCAGCAGCCCCGCTAGCGGGGCTTCAGATACGCAGTATTTT. Protein sequence: CASSPASGASDTQYF.

The rearrangement uses TRBV18 and TRBJ2-7; maybe TRBD1 (6 bases). This CDR3 contains 15 residues. The germline V gene has CDR1 KGHSH and CDR2 LQKENI. Trimming took 5 bases from V and 0 from J, leaving 14 bases between them. The CDR3 reads CASSAGTLSSYEQYF. The CDR3 nucleotides read TGTGCCAGCTCAGCCGGGACACTGAGCTCCTACGAGCAGTACTTC.

The chain recombines TRBV3-1 (or the pseudogene TRBV3-2) with TRBJ2-4; D may be TRBD1 (6 bases). Between the trimmed V and J ends, which lost 3 bases and 0 bases, there was a span of 9 bases. CDR1 and CDR2 (germline): LGHDT, YNNKEL (reference sequence). The CDR3 consists of 15 residues. DNA of the CDR3: TGTGCCAGCAGCCATGGACAGCTAGCCAAAAACATTCAGTACTTC. Protein product: CASSHGQLAKNIQYF.

This clone showed up just once. The J gene is TRBJ1-5, the V gene TRBV6-5; D is perhaps TRBD1 (5 bases). The CDR3 is 14 amino acids. The V and J ends lost 6 bases and 1 base respectively, with 10 bases between them. Germline V CDR1 and CDR2: MNHEY, SVGAGI. In DNA form, the CDR3 reads TGTGCCAGCAGCGGGGGGAACAGCAATCAGCCCCAGCATTTT. Translating it yields CASSGGNSNQPQHF.

The chain recombines TRBV29-1 with TRBJ2-1; 8 bases are a match to TRBD1. Germline-derived CDR1 and CDR2 are SQVTM and ANQGSEA. The CDR3 is 15 residues long. V was pared by 6 bases and J by 5 bases, with 12 bases of the junction left unmatched. The CDR3 loop is CSVPGGQGANNEQFF. CDR3 DNA: TGCAGCGTCCCGGGCGGTCAGGGGGCAAACAATGAGCAGTTCTTC.

CDR3 sequence: CASHTGSYEQYF. The CDR3 bases are TGTGCCAGTCACACAGGCTCCTACGAGCAGTACTTC. The rearrangement links TRBV2 to TRBJ2-7; weak D call: TRBD1 (5 bases). The V and J ends lost 9 bases and 0 bases respectively, with 9 bases between them. This CDR3 region has 12 residues. Germline V CDR1 and CDR2: SNHLY, FYNNEI. The full variable domain, completed using reference TRBV2 and TRBJ2-7, is EPEVTQTPSHQVTQMGQEVILRCVPISNHLYFYWYRQILGQKVEFLVSFYNNEISEKSEIFDDQFSVERPDGSNFTLKIRSTKLEDSAMYFCASHTGSYEQYFGPGTRLTVT.

V is TRBV9 and J is TRBJ1-1; the match to TRBD1 covers 9 bases. V lost 4 bases, J lost 5 bases, and 9 bases stayed unmatched. The CDR3 contains 15 residues. The germline CDR1 and CDR2 sequences are SGDLS and YYNGEE. The CDR3 nucleotides read TGTGCCAGCAGCCCCCCCGGGACAGGGATGACTGAAGCTTTCTTT. Amino acid sequence: CASSPPGTGMTEAFF.

The chain is built from TRBV5-4 and TRBJ1-6; 10 positions match TRBD1. CDR1 is SGHNT and CDR2 is YYREEE in the germline V gene (reference sequence). The CDR3 spans 14 residues. The J segment lost 9 bases and the V segment lost 0 bases, leaving 0 bases of the junction unmatched. The chain's CDR3 is CASSLGQGASPLHF. In DNA, the CDR3 is TGTGCCAGCAGCTTGGGACAGGGGGCTTCACCCCTCCACTTT.

The chain recombines TRBV28 with TRBJ1-2; 11 positions match TRBD1. The CDR3 extends over 12 amino acids. CDR1 is MDHEN, CDR2 SYDVKM, per germline. The CDR3: CALDRGRGGYTF. The CDR3 DNA follows: TGTGCACTGGACAGGGGGCGCGGTGGCTACACCTTC.

The chain links TRBV28 to TRBJ1-5, with a possible D match to TRBD1 (6 bases). Trimming pared 9 bases from V and 7 bases from J, leaving 22 bases between. Germline V CDR1 and CDR2: MDHEN, SYDVKM. The CDR3 totals 15 residues. Written as DNA, the CDR3 is TGTGCCAGTCGAGCCCCCAGGGGAGATCGACAGCCCCAGCATTTT. It yields the protein CASRAPRGDRQPQHF. Looking up the rest from reference TRBV28 and TRBJ1-5 gives the full variable domain: DVKVTQSSRYLVKRTGEKVFLECVQDMDHENMFWYRQDPGLGLRLIYFSYDVKMKEKGDIPEGYSVSREKKERFSLILESASTNQTSMYLCASRAPRGDRQPQHFGDGTRLSIL.

The chain carries TRBV19 and TRBJ1-5, with TRBD1 as a possible D gene (6 bases). Germline CDR1 is LNHDA and CDR2 is SQIVND (reference sequence). There are 15 residues in the CDR3. V lost 2 bases and J 0 bases, leaving 8 bases between the germline ends. As DNA, the CDR3 is TGTGCCAGTAGTATAAACAGGGATAGCAATCAGCCCCAGCATTTT. Protein product: CASSINRDSNQPQHF.

CDR3 loop: CASSVGQGNQPQHF. Written as DNA, the CDR3 is TGCGCCAGCAGTGTTGGGCAGGGAAATCAGCCCCAGCATTTT. J is TRBJ1-5 and V is TRBV10-2, with D possibly TRBD1 on 5 matching bases. This CDR3 has 14 residues. Germline CDR1 and CDR2: WSHSY and SAAADI. The V end was cut by 4 bases, the J end by 4 bases, with 11 bases between.

V usage is TRBV5-1 and J usage is TRBJ1-2; 8 bases agree with TRBD1. The V segment lost 4 bases and the J segment 6 bases; nucleotides outside the gene matches: 8. The germline gives CDR1 SGHRS, CDR2 YFSETQ. CDR3 length: 14 amino acids. The CDR3 sequence: CASSTGQGADGYTF. CDR3 DNA: TGCGCCAGCAGCACCGGACAGGGAGCGGATGGCTACACCTTC.

The chain employs TRBV5-1 and TRBJ2-7; D is ambiguous. This CDR3 comprises 11 residues. Trimming took off 2 bases at V and 3 bases at J, with 3 bases between the two ends. Germline CDR1 reads SGHRS; CDR2 reads YFSETQ. The CDR3 region is CASSFRYEQYF. CDR3 coding DNA: TGCGCCAGCAGCTTTCGCTACGAGCAGTACTTC.

This clone has only a few counts. The V call is TRBV6-1, the J call TRBJ1-6, with D unresolved. The CDR3 sequence is 14 residues long. From germline, CDR1 is MNHNS and CDR2 SASEGT. Trimming removed 3 bases at V and 7 bases at J, with 10 bases between. The CDR3 reads CASSDLRGNSPLHF. The DNA of the CDR3 is TGTGCCAGCAGTGACCTCCGGGGAAATTCACCCCTCCACTTT.

V is TRBV29-1 and J is TRBJ2-5; a weak D match, TRBD2 (6 bases). Germline CDR1 reads SQVTM; CDR2 reads ANQGSEA. CDR3 length: 14 amino acids. The V gene lost 2 bases and the J gene lost 5 bases, with 15 bases spanning the gap. The DNA of the CDR3 is TGCAGCGTTGAAAGGACTCGACTAGGGGAGACCCAGTACTTC. This encodes CSVERTRLGETQYF.

The chain joins TRBV18 to TRBJ2-7; the match to TRBD1 covers 7 bases. The CDR3 is 17 residues long. In germline, CDR1 is KGHSH, CDR2 LQKENI. J lost 5 bases, V lost 4 bases, and 17 bases had no gene match. Here the CDR3 reads CASSLLKQGISVHEQYF. The CDR3 DNA reads as TGTGCCAGCTCACTTTTGAAACAGGGGATTTCAGTCCACGAGCAGTACTTC.

This chain uses TRBV30 with TRBJ1-3, with D possibly matching TRBD1 (5 bases). There are 13 residues in the CDR3. CDR1 is GTSNPN and CDR2 is SVGIG in the germline V gene (reference sequence). V lost 3 bases and J 2 bases, leaving 8 bases between the germline ends. The CDR3 DNA sequence: TGTGCCTGGAGACAAGGGGCTGGAAACACCATATATTTT. Translation gives CAWRQGAGNTIYF.

The chain employs TRBV4-2 and TRBJ2-7, with D possibly TRBD2 on 6 matching bases. CDR3 length: 15 amino acids. Germline CDR1 and CDR2: LGHNA and YNFKEQ. Trimming stripped 1 base from V and 2 bases from J, with 12 bases between. CDR3 protein: CASSQVSGSTYEQYF. The CDR3 DNA is TGTGCCAGCAGCCAAGTTAGCGGCTCTACCTACGAGCAGTACTTC.

V is TRBV6-2 or TRBV6-3 and J is TRBJ2-5; D gene unclear. V lost 8 bases and J lost 6, with 13 bases in between. The CDR3 runs to 12 residues. The germline V gene has CDR1 MNHEY and CDR2 SVGEGT. The CDR3, as DNA: TGTGCCAGCTGCCCCCCCGCGAAGACCCAGTACTTC. It specifies CASCPPAKTQYF.